The clone carrying this TCR beta chain was seen only a few times. Its antigen is undetermined. At one boundary the junction diverges from the germline segment, which might be a read error. Profiling relied on immunoSEQ multiplex PCR, and the TCRdb table lists in-frame clones only, not all of them. The sample contains under 80,000 clones, 86% of which appear only once. The data are from a study of a mutant IDH1 vaccine in newly diagnosed glioma. Described time point: baseline, week 1 (first vaccination visit). Regarding treatment: pre-vaccination baseline after standard-of-care therapy. From germline, CDR1 is SNHLY and CDR2 FYNNEI. The CDR3 has 11 residues. Broader study findings: Vaccination induced immune responses in approximately 94% of patients.

The receptor was isolated from a man aged 25-45 years with glioma. The chain links TRBV2 to TRBJ1-1, with D unclear. The specimen comprised PBMCs, sampled from a glioma patient treated with radiotherapy, temozolomide or both. The CDR3 bases are TGTGCCAGCAGTGATGTCCGTAAGAGGGTCTTT. Translation gives CASSDVRKRVF.